Presented here are 29 T cell receptor beta chains from one specimen sequenced in a study of T-cell reconstitution after alpha-beta-depleted transplantation in children. For TCRbeta, the library was prepared with unique molecular identifiers. A single record per CDR3 protein comes from TCRdb applying MiXCR to the PCR reads. The sample yields 250,000 or so distinct CDR3 sequences, approximately 8% seen once. This specimen consisted of PBMCs, mostly from graft donor cells, obtained 180 days after TCRalphabeta/CD19-depleted stem cell transplant. The origin of the receptors is a male patient younger than 18 who had a stem cell transplant for acute lymphoblastic leukemia, so the T cells may come from the graft donor.

This clonotype occurred many times. The DNA of the CDR3 is TGTGCCAGCAGCTTCGGACAGGCGGCCCCGGGGGAGACCCAGTACTTC. This sequence encodes CASSFGQAAPGETQYF. V usage is TRBV11-2 and J usage is TRBJ2-5, with 7 positions matching TRBD1. The germline gives CDR1 SGHAT, CDR2 FQNNGV. CDR3 length: 16 residues. Trimming removed 3 bases from V and 5 bases from J; junction bases left unmatched: 12.

This clonotype was recorded at least ten times. The CDR3 nucleotides read TGTGCCAGCAGGGGTGCGGGGACTAGCGCTCCTAGCACAGATACGCAGTATTTT. It yields the protein CASRGAGTSAPSTDTQYF. This rearrangement joins TRBV27 to TRBJ2-3, with 10 positions matching TRBD2. CDR1 is MNHEY and CDR2 is SMNVEV in the germline V gene (reference sequence). This CDR3 is 18 amino acids long. Trimming took 6 bases from V and 0 from J; bases not matched to a gene: 12.

Many counts were recorded for this clonotype. The V call is TRBV29-1, the J call TRBJ1-2; D gene ambiguous. The germline CDR1 and CDR2 sequences are SQVTM and ANQGSEA. Trimming removed 4 bases from V and 6 bases from J, with 15 bases in between. The CDR3 runs 13 residues. The CDR3 sequence: CSVGSRSRDGYTF. CDR3 bases: TGCAGCGTTGGGAGCAGGAGTAGAGATGGCTACACCTTC.

This clonotype was detected only a few times. The rearrangement joins TRBV23-1 to TRBJ2-7; TRBD1 aligns across 8 bases. TRBV23-1 is an ORF, and what it does is uncertain. V was clipped by 6 bases and J by 2 bases; unmatched bases: 6. The length of the CDR3 is 14 residues. The CDR3 here is CASRDREGAYEQYF. CDR3 nucleotides: TGCGCCAGCAGGGACAGGGAAGGGGCCTACGAGCAGTACTTC.

Many counts were recorded for this clonotype. The genes are TRBV3-1 and TRBJ2-1; D not certain. V lost 0 bases to trimming and J lost 5 bases, with 11 bases between them. The germline V gene has CDR1 LGHDT and CDR2 YNNKEL (reference sequence). The CDR3 is 15 amino acids. The CDR3, as DNA: TGTGCCAGCAGCCAAGAGGGCCTATGGAACAATGAGCAGTTCTTC. Translating gives CASSQEGLWNNEQFF.

This clonotype has ten or more counts. The V and J genes are TRBV11-2 and TRBJ2-7; possible D gene TRBD1, 5 bases. In germline, CDR1 is SGHAT, CDR2 FQNNGV. The germline V and J ends were trimmed by 1 base and 1 base, with 11 bases remaining between them. The CDR3 contains 15 residues. CDR3 coding DNA: TGTGCCAGCAGCTTAGCGCAGGGCTTATCCTACGAGCAGTACTTC. As protein: CASSLAQGLSYEQYF. Complete variable domain (other parts from reference TRBV11-2 and TRBJ2-7): EAGVAQSPRYKIIEKRQSVAFWCNPISGHATLYWYQQILGQGPKLLIQFQNNGVVDDSQLPKDRFSAERLKGVDSTLKIQPAKLEDSAVYLCASSLAQGLSYEQYFGPGTRLTVT.

There are many counts of this clonotype. The chain uses TRBV7-8 and TRBJ1-6, with 8 positions matching TRBD1. V lost 6 bases, J lost 6 bases, and 4 bases stayed unmatched. This CDR3 spans 14 amino acids. Looked up from germline, CDR1 is SGHVS and CDR2 is FQNEAQ. CDR3 loop: CASSLTGVNSPLHF. CDR3 in DNA: TGTGCCAGCAGTTTGACAGGGGTTAATTCACCCCTCCACTTT.

Concerning this clonotype itself: Possible read error: a much larger clone is one base away. CDR3 nucleotide sequence: TGTGCCAGCAGTTCCTACTGGAATAAGCAGTTCTTC. Encoded protein: CASSSYWNKQFF. The rearrangement uses TRBV6-5 and TRBJ2-1; no clear D gene. Germline V lookup: CDR1 MNHEY, CDR2 SVGAGI. Between the trimmed V and J ends, which lost 4 bases and 11 bases, there was a span of 12 bases. CDR3 length: 12 residues.

This clonotype was recorded many times. This sequence joins TRBV7-8 and TRBJ1-4; D is unclear. CDR1 and CDR2 from the germline V gene are SGHVS and FQNEAQ. V shed 1 base and J shed 5 bases, with 17 bases lying between them. The CDR3 loop spans 17 amino acids. This chain's CDR3 is CASSLGLDRAWNEKLFF. CDR3 nucleotide sequence: TGTGCCAGCAGCTTAGGTCTAGACCGGGCATGGAATGAAAAACTGTTTTTT. The whole variable domain, filled in from reference TRBV7-8 and TRBJ1-4, reads GAGVSQSPRYKVAKRGQDVALRCDPISGHVSLFWYQQALGQGPEFLTYFQNEAQLDKSGLPSDRFFAERPEGSVSTLKIQRTQQEDSAVYLCASSLGLDRAWNEKLFFGSGTQLSVL.

This clonotype was observed a few times. This chain uses TRBV12-3 or TRBV12-4 with TRBJ2-3; 7 nucleotides line up with TRBD2. Losses at the gene ends were 2 bases for V and 2 bases for J; bases not matched to a gene: 16. This CDR3 is built from 19 residues. CDR3 nucleotides: TGTGCCAGCAGTTTAAGCATCAGTCCGGGACTACCGTTCACAGATACGCAGTATTTT. Its translation: CASSLSISPGLPFTDTQYF.

A remark on this clonotype: Just one base apart from a much larger clone, this may be a read error. The chain has TRBV29-1 and TRBJ1-1; D is uncertain. The V and J ends lost 5 bases and 4 bases respectively, with 8 bases between them. Per the germline V gene, CDR1 is SQVTM and CDR2 is ANQGSEA. CDR3 length: 11 residues. CDR3 in DNA: TGCAGCGTTCCGGGAGCCACTGAAGCTTTCTTT. Translating it yields CSVPGATEAFF.

Many counts were recorded for this clonotype. This chain links TRBV20-1 with TRBJ2-1; 11 nucleotides agree with TRBD2. The germline V gene encodes CDR1 DFQATT and CDR2 SNEGSKA (reference sequence). This CDR3 comprises 16 residues. V shed 8 bases, J shed 2 bases, and the junction held 11 bases outside the gene matches. The CDR3 nucleotides are TGCAGTCCCAGTATGGCTAGCGGGGGGACCTACAATGAGCAGTTCTTC. It specifies CSPSMASGGTYNEQFF.

This clonotype was counted at least ten times. The J gene is TRBJ2-1, the V gene TRBV18; TRBD2 matches at 13 bases. Germline CDR1 and CDR2: KGHSH and LQKENI. The CDR3 runs 16 residues. V trimming: 4 bases; J trimming: 5 bases; junction bases outside the gene matches: 5. This chain's CDR3 is CASSRPGLAGNNEQFF. The CDR3, as DNA: TGTGCCAGCTCACGGCCGGGACTAGCGGGAAACAATGAGCAGTTCTTC.

This clonotype was detected ten times or more. The V and J genes are TRBV23-1 and TRBJ2-7; D unresolved. TRBV23-1 has ORF status, its function being uncertain. CDR3 length: 17 amino acids. Trimming shortened V by 2 bases and J by 2 bases, and 19 bases separated the two germline ends. This CDR3 is CASSQHEVAGRTYEQYF. The CDR3 region has the DNA TGCGCCAGCAGTCAACACGAAGTGGCAGGCCGTACCTACGAGCAGTACTTC.

This clonotype was seen repeatedly, ten times or more. The chain joins TRBV11-2 to TRBJ1-4; possible D gene TRBD1, 5 bases. The V end lost 0 bases, the J end lost 0 bases, and 11 bases lay between the germline ends. Germline lookup yields CDR1 SGHAT and CDR2 FQNNGV. This CDR3 has 17 amino acids. The CDR3 DNA reads as TGTGCCAGCAGCTTAGACCGGACACTTACAACTAATGAAAAACTGTTTTTT. Encoded protein: CASSLDRTLTTNEKLFF.

This clonotype was detected many times. The rearrangement links TRBV12-3 or TRBV12-4 to TRBJ2-3; 7 nucleotides align to TRBD2. The V segment lost 3 bases and the J segment 1 base; nucleotides outside the gene matches: 4. This CDR3 spans 15 amino acids. CDR3 protein: CASSFSSGRTDTQYF. In DNA, the CDR3 is TGTGCCAGCAGTTTTTCTAGCGGACGCACAGATACGCAGTATTTT.

At least ten counts were recorded for this clonotype. V usage is TRBV9 and J usage is TRBJ2-1; tentative D call: TRBD1 (6 bases). The CDR3 loop spans 15 amino acids. V was pared by 0 bases and J by 7 bases, with 14 bases between. In germline, CDR1 is SGDLS, CDR2 YYNGEE. In DNA, the CDR3 is TGTGCCAGCAGCGTAGGAGGGGGACCGCCTAATGAGCAGTTCTTC. This codes for CASSVGGGPPNEQFF.

This clonotype was seen at least ten times. The chain recombines TRBV28 with TRBJ1-5; TRBD1 matches 7 bases. Germline CDR1 and CDR2: MDHEN and SYDVKM. V trimming: 4 bases; J trimming: 6 bases; junction bases outside the gene matches: 3. This CDR3 is 13 amino acids long. The CDR3 loop reads CASSSGGRQPQHF. CDR3 bases: TGTGCCAGCAGTTCAGGGGGACGTCAGCCCCAGCATTTT.

There are many counts of this clonotype. This sequence joins TRBV7-9 and TRBJ2-1; 10 bases map to TRBD1. V lost 5 bases to trimming and J lost 1 base; unmatched junction nucleotides: 14. Germline V lookup: CDR1 SEHNR, CDR2 FQNEAQ (reference sequence). The CDR3 covers 19 residues. The CDR3 region is CASSPPGQGMFGSYNEQFF. The CDR3 coding sequence is TGTGCCAGCAGCCCCCCGGGACAGGGGATGTTCGGGTCCTACAATGAGCAGTTCTTC. Full variable domain (remainder filled in from reference TRBV7-9 and TRBJ2-1): DTGVSQNPRHKITKRGQNVTFRCDPISEHNRLYWYRQTLGQGPEFLTYFQNEAQLEKSRLLSDRFSAERPKGSFSTLEIQRTEQGDSAMYLCASSPPGQGMFGSYNEQFFGPGTRLTVL.

This clonotype came up many times. The chain employs TRBV12-3 or TRBV12-4 and TRBJ1-1; D perhaps matches TRBD1 (5 bases). Trimming left V 3 bases short and J 1 base short, with 9 bases between. This CDR3 has 14 amino acids. This CDR3 reads CASSFEGTNTEAFF. The DNA of the CDR3 is TGTGCCAGCAGTTTTGAGGGGACGAACACTGAAGCTTTCTTT.

Many counts were recorded for this clonotype. The chain has TRBV28 and TRBJ1-4; D is unclear. V lost 3 bases and J lost 1, with 9 bases in between. The length of the CDR3 is 15 residues. The germline CDR1 and CDR2 sequences are MDHEN and SYDVKM. The CDR3 protein is CASSFWGGTNEKLFF. The CDR3 DNA sequence: TGTGCCAGCAGTTTTTGGGGTGGAACTAATGAAAAACTGTTTTTT. Based on the CDR3 plus reference TRBV28 and TRBJ1-4, the full variable domain is DVKVTQSSRYLVKRTGEKVFLECVQDMDHENMFWYRQDPGLGLRLIYFSYDVKMKEKGDIPEGYSVSREKKERFSLILESASTNQTSMYLCASSFWGGTNEKLFFGSGTQLSVL.

This clonotype was observed many times. The CDR3 DNA reads as TGTGCCAGCAACCCCAGGGGGTTTTGGGCAACTAATGAAAAACTGTTTTTT. Protein: CASNPRGFWATNEKLFF. V usage is TRBV5-5 and J usage is TRBJ1-4; 7 positions match TRBD1. This CDR3 has 17 amino acids. CDR1 and CDR2 from the germline V gene are SGHKS and YYEKEE (reference sequence). V dropped 6 bases and J dropped 0; count of bases not matched to a gene: 11.

This clonotype was seen ten or more times. The V call is TRBV12-3 or TRBV12-4, the J call TRBJ1-6, with TRBD1 identical over 7 bases. The V and J ends lost 4 bases and 8 bases, in that order; junction bases with no gene match: 2. The length of the CDR3 is 13 residues. The CDR3 sequence is CASSSGGHSPLHF. CDR3 nucleotide sequence: TGTGCCAGCAGTTCAGGGGGACATTCACCCCTCCACTTT.

This clonotype was counted many times. J is TRBJ1-2 and V is TRBV28; TRBD1 might be the D (5 bases). This CDR3 is built from 19 residues. The V gene's germline CDR1 is MDHEN and CDR2 SYDVKM. With 3 bases removed from V and 1 base from J, the gap between germline ends came to 24 bases. DNA for the CDR3: TGTGCCAGCAGTTTCCATGGCGGGGGGTTACGGCCGGGTAACTATGGCTACACCTTC. It codes for CASSFHGGGLRPGNYGYTF.

This clonotype occurred many times. This chain joins TRBV5-1 and TRBJ1-1, with 8 bases identical to TRBD1. The CDR3 is made up of 16 amino acids. Germline values: CDR1 SGHRS, CDR2 YFSETQ. V trimming: 3 bases; J trimming: 0 bases; junction bases outside the gene matches: 7. CDR3 sequence reads: CASSSPTGALNTEAFF. CDR3 coding DNA: TGCGCCAGCAGCTCCCCGACAGGGGCCCTGAACACTGAAGCTTTCTTT.

This clonotype was seen many times. V and J are TRBV5-4 and TRBJ1-2, with a tentative D call TRBD1 (6 bases). This CDR3 is 14 amino acids long. V gave up 1 base and J gave up 6 bases, with 13 bases separating them. Germline values: CDR1 SGHNT, CDR2 YYREEE (reference sequence). The CDR3 bases are TGTGCCAGCAGCTTGTACGACAGGAACCATGGCTACACCTTC. This gives the protein CASSLYDRNHGYTF.

This clonotype was counted ten times or more. This chain links TRBV4-2 with TRBJ2-1; 9 bases line up with TRBD2. This CDR3 has 18 amino acids. J was trimmed by 1 base and V by 0 bases; bases with no gene match: 7. From germline, CDR1 is LGHNA and CDR2 YNFKEQ. The CDR3 nucleotides are TGTGCCAGCAGCCAAGAGGGGCCTACTAGCGGGTCCTACAATGAGCAGTTCTTC. This encodes CASSQEGPTSGSYNEQFF.

This clonotype was seen repeatedly, ten times or more. The chain uses TRBV5-1 and TRBJ2-5; D not certain. The CDR3 is made up of 16 amino acids. V was cut by 0 bases and J by 1 base, with 13 bases left in between. Germline V CDR1 and CDR2: SGHRS, YFSETQ. CDR3 protein: CASSLVGAAAQETQYF. The CDR3 coding sequence is TGCGCCAGCAGCTTGGTAGGAGCTGCGGCCCAAGAGACCCAGTACTTC. Drawing the rest from reference TRBV5-1 and TRBJ2-5, the complete variable domain is KAGVTQTPRYLIKTRGQQVTLSCSPISGHRSVSWYQQTPGQGLQFLFEYFSETQRNKGNFPGRFSGRQFSNSRSEMNVSTLELGDSALYLCASSLVGAAAQETQYFGPGTRLLVL.

This clonotype was seen ten or more times. V and J are TRBV7-2 and TRBJ2-5; D unclear. Germline V gene sequence: CDR1 SGHTA, CDR2 FQGNSA. This CDR3 region has 12 residues. V was trimmed by 5 bases and J by 0 bases, leaving 4 bases between them. The CDR3: CASSVYQETQYF. CDR3 DNA sequence: TGTGCCAGCAGCGTTTACCAAGAGACCCAGTACTTC.